The clone carrying this T cell receptor beta chain was observed many times. What it binds is not known. Unique molecular identifiers were incorporated into the prepared TCRbeta library. TCRdb processed the PCR reads anew with MiXCR; each CDR3 protein has one entry. Of about 200,000 distinct CDR3 sequences listed, roughly 6.3% are singletons. The data stem from a study of T-cell reconstitution after alpha-beta-depleted transplantation in children. Study-wide results and caveats: Alpha-beta T cells about two months after transplant reportedly derived from several hundred expanded graft clones.

Germline V CDR1 and CDR2: LNHNV, YYDKDF (reference sequence). V lost 0 bases to trimming and J lost 5 bases, with 16 bases between them. This CDR3 contains 17 residues. The chain joins TRBV15 to TRBJ1-4; unclear D gene. The sequence derives from a girl under three years old with combined immunodeficiency, due to receive a stem cell transplant. The specimen was PBMCs, collected before TCRalphabeta/CD19-depleted stem cell transplant. The CDR3 region is CATSRDLTPTQNEKLFF. The CDR3 DNA follows: TGTGCCACCAGCAGAGATTTAACTCCTACTCAGAATGAAAAACTGTTTTTT.